What follows describes a single T cell receptor beta chain. The CDR3 contains 14 residues. V gave up 10 bases and J gave up 2 bases; unmatched junction bases: 8. CDR1 is SGHTA, CDR2 FQGNSA, per germline. This specimen belongs to a study of CD8+CD57+ T cells in acquired aplastic anemia. An expansion of CD8+CD57+ cells by flow cytometry had been shown in patients chosen for sequencing. Every patient had severe acquired aplastic anemia. Genomic DNA, the template, was used for profiling of the TCR beta VDJ and CDR3. TCRdb re-called the reads through MiXCR, storing one row per CDR3 protein. The data contain about 200,000 distinct CDR3 sequences, less than 75% of them singletons.

The receptor comes from a human donor with aplastic anemia. The sequenced material came from sorted CD4+, CD8+, or CD8+CD57+ T cells (not recorded which) from PBMCs. The chain has TRBV7-2 and TRBJ1-5; TRBD1 agrees at 7 bases. Written as DNA, the CDR3 is TGTGCCATCAGTGATGACAGGGGCAATCAGCCCCAGCATTTT. Its translation is CAISDDRGNQPQHF. Full variable domain (missing parts from reference TRBV7-2 and TRBJ1-5): GAGVSQSPSNKVTEKGKDVELRCDPISGHTALYWYRQSLGQGLEFLIYFQGNSAPDKSGLPSDRFSAERTGGSVSTLTIQRTQQEDSAVYLCAISDDRGNQPQHFGDGTRLSIL.